This T cell receptor beta chain originates from a study of blood T cell repertoires in COVID-19. In the original processing: Using reference gene primer amplification, nucleated cell counts were estimated. The repertoire was sequenced with immunoSEQ multiplex PCR; TCRdb's copy has only in-frame clones and lacks some. The V and J calls and clone size were taken over from that table, and D and trimming were inferred from the DNA. The data contain 150,000 to 200,000 clones, over 80% of them singletons. What was sequenced was peripheral blood. The receptor's source is a woman aged 55 to 70 with COVID-19, enrolled during active disease.

The CDR3 DNA is TGCGCCAGCAGTGGGACAGGGGCCTCCTACGAGCAGTACGTC. It encodes CASSGTGASYEQYV. The rearrangement links TRBV10-2 to TRBJ2-7; TRBD1 matches 9 bases. J was trimmed by 0 bases and V by 4 bases; bases with no gene match: 1. The CDR3 covers 14 residues. The germline gives CDR1 WSHSY, CDR2 SAAADI.